These T cell receptor beta chains were read from a single sample in a study of cytomegalovirus exposure and HLA in healthy donors. Using immunoSEQ multiplex PCR, the repertoire was profiled, and TCRdb retains in-frame clones only, with some absent. Of over 55,000 clones listed, 87% are singletons. The sequenced sample was PBMCs. These receptors all come from a man aged 18-30 years in good health and CMV-seronegative. Each CDR3 is given with its conserved first and last residue. Fields, in order: V gene, CDR3 protein.

TRBV10-2,CASRLGGNQPQHF
TRBV6-1,CASSVDRVGYGYTF
TRBV28,CASSLWDRAEKLFF
TRBV7-8,CASSSPHQAGGLMQQYF
TRBV29-1,CSVERTGVGHEQYF
TRBV12-5,CASGLPNFPKGDRGNYGYTF
TRBV5-1,CASSLMPGGTDTQYF
TRBV10-3,CAISGQENTQYF
TRBV5-6,CASSLGTPGEQFF
TRBV6-4,CASSEGTGVYSPLHF
TRBV2,CASSGTGLTVETQYF
TRBV7-8,CASSLRTGGMNTEAFF
TRBV7-2,CASSLGQGGPQHF
TRBV2,CASSDPSTEAFF
TRBV30,CAWDGTGVSDTQYF
TRBV5-4,CASSKYGGLTSTDTQYF
TRBV6-5,CASSFRDLYNEQFF
TRBV28,CASNQYTEAFF
TRBV28,CASSPPQGMNTEAFF